What follows describes a single T cell receptor (beta chain). It has no known antigen specificity. The sample holds no much larger clone one base away, and base qualities are not on file. Looking up the germline V gene yields CDR1 MNHNS and CDR2 SASEGT. From its cysteine to its phenylalanine, the CDR3 spans 16 amino acids. Here the CDR3 DNA is all that survives: 48 bases in frame from base 1. V is clipped by 0 bases and J by 6 bases, and the sequence between their germline boundaries is 15 bases long. This entry belongs to a study of vaccination effects on CD4 cells after COVID-19 (dated by TCRdb to 2021 to 2024). Notes on the research overall: Across the study, the median time from the second dose to post-vaccine sampling was 72 days (range 14 to 241). The study compared SARS-CoV-2 spike-specific CD4+ TCR repertoires before and after mRNA vaccination in COVID-19 convalescent patients and infection-naive vaccine recipients. Altogether, around 11 COVID-19 convalescent patients and 4 SARS-CoV-2-naive healthy vaccine recipients made up the full study. The Oncomine TCR Beta short-read assay on an Illumina iSeq 100 was used to sequence cultures from other donors in the study. Findings and caveats that apply to the study as a whole: In healthy vaccine recipients, vaccine-induced clones were almost all SARS-CoV-2 mono-reactive, with only 1 of 255 being cross-reactive with common cold coronaviruses. The study was limited by a small number of convalescent patients, and early post-infection timepoints were lacking. At late post-vaccination timepoints, both infection-induced and vaccine-induced clones showed marked clonal contraction, consistent with waning T cell responses.

The library was produced with the immunoSEQ multiplex PCR assay. DNA from the CD4+ T cells that had been cultured and isolated underwent TCR beta CDR3 sequencing. Per the authors' processing: Non-productive TCR sequences were removed, reads were trimmed to the CDR3 region, and CDR3s of at least 7 amino acids were retained. The MANAFEST web app was used to pick out antigen-specific clonotypes by comparing their expansion in peptide wells with that in reference cultures. Positive clones required FDR<0.05 expansion versus reference and all other wells, odds ratio above 5, and frequency above 0.1% in two replicate wells. Clonotypes significantly expanded in SARS-CoV-2 spike wells and in at least one common cold coronavirus spike condition were defined as cross-reactive. CDR3 similarity was assessed by Levenshtein distance using the stringdist R package, and unrooted trees were constructed with ape in R 3.6.1. Drawn from immuneACCESS, this table holds only the in-frame rearrangements with V and J called that TCRdb kept. Clones are partly lost; checked studies trace under half to an unresolved V gene and leave the rest unexplained. The V and J calls and clone size are taken from that table; D and trimming were inferred from the DNA. Recorded for this sample are about 24,000 clones; roughly 80% of them occurred a single time. The ten largest clones represent around 25% of the sample.

To identify antigen-specific CD4+ T cell clonotypes by their expansion, the ViraFEST assay first stimulated PBMC with viral peptide pools and then applied TCR sequencing. After 10 days of culture, CD4+ T cells were isolated with the EasySep CD4+ T cell isolation kit. Each participant received two doses of an mRNA SARS-CoV-2 vaccine, either BNT162b2 or mRNA-1273. Healthy vaccine recipients had no prior SARS-CoV-2 infection, confirmed by negative nucleocapsid antibodies before and after vaccination. Fewer than 2.5 million PBMC per well were cultured in IMDM with about 4.6% human AB serum, roughly 10 IU/ml IL-2 and gentamicin, plus 10 ug/ml peptides. On days 3 and 7, half of the culture medium was replaced with fresh IL-2-containing medium. Unless otherwise noted, each peptide stimulation condition was cultured in triplicate wells. Using Ficoll-Paque Plus gradient centrifugation, PBMC were separated from whole blood and then either used fresh or cryopreserved at -140C. The overlapping peptide pools covered the spike proteins of SARS-CoV-2 and of the common cold coronaviruses HCoV-NL63, HCoV-OC43 and HCoV-229E. The QIAamp micro DNA kit was used to extract genomic DNA from the cultured CD4+ T cells.

Sequencing was performed on CD4+ T cells from PBMCs cultured with HCoV-NL63 spike peptides, taken after COVID-19 vaccination. The cell subset or site label on this specimen signifies: HCoV-NL63 spike overlapping peptide pool stimulation. The origin of this receptor is a human donor who received a COVID-19 vaccine. Recombination joined TRBV6-1 with TRBJ1-5, and the D gene may be TRBD1, 6 bases matching. The nucleotide sequence reads as follows: TGTGCCAGCAGTGAAGCAGGGGGATTCACAGGTCAGCCCCAGCATTTT. It translates as CASSEAGGFTGQPQHF.